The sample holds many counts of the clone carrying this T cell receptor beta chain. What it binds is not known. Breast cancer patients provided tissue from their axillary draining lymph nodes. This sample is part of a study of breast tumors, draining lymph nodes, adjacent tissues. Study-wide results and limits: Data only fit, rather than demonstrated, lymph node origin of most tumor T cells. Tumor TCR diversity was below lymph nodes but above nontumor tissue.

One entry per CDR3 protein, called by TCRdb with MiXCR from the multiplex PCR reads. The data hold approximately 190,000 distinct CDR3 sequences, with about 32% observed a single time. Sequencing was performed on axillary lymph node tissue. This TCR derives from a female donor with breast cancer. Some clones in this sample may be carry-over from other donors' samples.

Here the CDR3 reads CASSPGVPTLDTQYF. CDR3 coding DNA: TGTGCCAGCAGCCCCGGGGTTCCTACTTTAGATACGCAGTATTTT. The chain links TRBV4-2 to TRBJ2-3; D may be TRBD2 (5 bases). V shed 4 bases and J shed 5 bases, with 16 bases lying between them. This CDR3 has 15 residues. Looked up from germline, CDR1 is LGHNA and CDR2 is YNFKEQ.